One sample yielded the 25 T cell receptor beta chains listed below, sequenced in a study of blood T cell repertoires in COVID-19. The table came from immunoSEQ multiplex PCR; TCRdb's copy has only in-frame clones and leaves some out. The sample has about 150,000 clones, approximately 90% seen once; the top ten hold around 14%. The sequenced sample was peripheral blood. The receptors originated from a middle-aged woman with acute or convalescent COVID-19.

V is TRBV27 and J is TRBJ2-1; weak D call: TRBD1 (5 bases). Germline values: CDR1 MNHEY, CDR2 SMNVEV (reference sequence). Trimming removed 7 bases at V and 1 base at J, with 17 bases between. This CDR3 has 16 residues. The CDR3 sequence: CASKVQGTVSYNEQFF. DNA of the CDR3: TGTGCCAGCAAAGTCCAGGGAACTGTATCCTACAATGAGCAGTTCTTC.

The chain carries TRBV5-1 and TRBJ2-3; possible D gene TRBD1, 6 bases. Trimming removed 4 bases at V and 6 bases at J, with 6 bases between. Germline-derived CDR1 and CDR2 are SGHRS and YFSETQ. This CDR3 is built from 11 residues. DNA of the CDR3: TGCGCCAGCAGCAGGGGGGATACGCAGTATTTT. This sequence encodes CASSRGDTQYF.

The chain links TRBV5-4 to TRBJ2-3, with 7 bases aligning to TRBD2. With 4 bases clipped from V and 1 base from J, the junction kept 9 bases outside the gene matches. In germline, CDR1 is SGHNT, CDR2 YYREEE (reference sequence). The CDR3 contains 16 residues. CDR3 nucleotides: TGTGCCAGCAGCCGAGCGGGACCCTATGGCACAGATACGCAGTATTTT. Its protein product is CASSRAGPYGTDTQYF.

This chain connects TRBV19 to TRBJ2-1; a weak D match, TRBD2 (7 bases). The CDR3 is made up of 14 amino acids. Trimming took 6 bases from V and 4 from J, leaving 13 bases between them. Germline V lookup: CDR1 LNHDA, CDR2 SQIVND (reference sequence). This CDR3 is CASRQGGGYNEQFF. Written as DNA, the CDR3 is TGTGCCAGTAGGCAGGGAGGGGGTTACAATGAGCAGTTCTTC. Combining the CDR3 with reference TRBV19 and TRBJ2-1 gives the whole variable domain DGGITQSPKYLFRKEGQNVTLSCEQNLNHDAMYWYRQDPGQGLRLIYYSQIVNDFQKGDIAEGYSVSREKKESFPLTVTSAQKNPTAFYLCASRQGGGYNEQFFGPGTRLTVL.

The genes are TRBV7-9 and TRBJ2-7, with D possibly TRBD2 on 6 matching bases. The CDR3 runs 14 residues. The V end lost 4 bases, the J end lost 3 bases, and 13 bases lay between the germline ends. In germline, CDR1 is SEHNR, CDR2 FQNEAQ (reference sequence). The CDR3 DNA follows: TGTGCCAGCAGCTCGGACTGGGGGGTCTACGAGCAGTACTTC. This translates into CASSSDWGVYEQYF.

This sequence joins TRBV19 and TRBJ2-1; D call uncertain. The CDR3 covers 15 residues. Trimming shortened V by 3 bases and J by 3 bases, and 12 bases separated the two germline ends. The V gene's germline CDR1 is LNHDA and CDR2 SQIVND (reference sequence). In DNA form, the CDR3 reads TGTGCCAGTAGTATGAATCGCGAGAACTACAATGAGCAGTTCTTC. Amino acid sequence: CASSMNRENYNEQFF.

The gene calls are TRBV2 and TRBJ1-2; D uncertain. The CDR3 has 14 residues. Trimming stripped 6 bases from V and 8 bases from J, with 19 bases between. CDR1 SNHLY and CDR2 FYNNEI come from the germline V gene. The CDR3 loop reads CASSEFMGAGGYTF. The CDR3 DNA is TGTGCCAGCAGCGAGTTTATGGGAGCCGGCGGCTACACCTTC. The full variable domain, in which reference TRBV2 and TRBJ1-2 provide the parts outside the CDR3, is EPEVTQTPSHQVTQMGQEVILRCVPISNHLYFYWYRQILGQKVEFLVSFYNNEISEKSEIFDDQFSVERPDGSNFTLKIRSTKLEDSAMYFCASSEFMGAGGYTFGSGTRLTVV.

The CDR3 nucleotides are TGTGCCAGCAGCGTAAGCGGGAGTCCAGATACGCAGTATTTT. As protein: CASSVSGSPDTQYF. This chain uses TRBV9 with TRBJ2-3; 8 bases are shared with TRBD2. Germline loops: CDR1 SGDLS, CDR2 YYNGEE. V shed 1 base, J shed 4 bases, and the junction held 2 bases outside the gene matches. The CDR3 totals 14 residues.

DNA of the CDR3: TGTGCCAGCAGCAGCCAACCACTCAGACTAGCGGGTAAAACCGGGGAGCTGTTTTTT. Its protein is CASSSQPLRLAGKTGELFF. The V and J genes are TRBV21-1 and TRBJ2-2; whether TRBD2, the table's D call, matches the DNA was not checked. TRBV21-1 is a known pseudogene. This CDR3 region has 19 residues.

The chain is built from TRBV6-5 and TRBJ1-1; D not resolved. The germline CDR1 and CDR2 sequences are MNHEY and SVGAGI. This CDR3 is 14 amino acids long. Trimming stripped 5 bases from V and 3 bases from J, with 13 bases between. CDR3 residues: CASSPGFEDTEAFF. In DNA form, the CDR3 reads TGTGCCAGCAGTCCCGGGTTTGAGGACACTGAAGCTTTCTTT.

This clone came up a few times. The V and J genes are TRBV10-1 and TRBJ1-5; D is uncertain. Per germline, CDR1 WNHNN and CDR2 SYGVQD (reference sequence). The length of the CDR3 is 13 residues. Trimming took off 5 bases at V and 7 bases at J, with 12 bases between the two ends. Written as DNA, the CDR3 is TGCGCCAGCAGTCAGGATATTCGCCAGCCCCAGCATTTT. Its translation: CASSQDIRQPQHF.

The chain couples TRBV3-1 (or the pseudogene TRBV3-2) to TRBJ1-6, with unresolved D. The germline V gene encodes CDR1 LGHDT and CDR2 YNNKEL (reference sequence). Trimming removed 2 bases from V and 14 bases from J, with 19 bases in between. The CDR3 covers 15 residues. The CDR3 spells CASSQSRGRVRALHF. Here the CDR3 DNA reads TGTGCCAGCAGCCAATCCCGAGGGCGGGTTCGAGCCCTCCACTTT.

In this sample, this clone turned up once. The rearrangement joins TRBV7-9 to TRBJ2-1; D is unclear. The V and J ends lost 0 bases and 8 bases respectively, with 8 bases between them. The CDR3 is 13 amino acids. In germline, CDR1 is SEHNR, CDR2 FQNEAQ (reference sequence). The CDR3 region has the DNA TGTGCCAGCAGCTTAGCTAGACTTTATGAGCAGTTCTTC. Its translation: CASSLARLYEQFF.

The CDR3 bases are TGTGCCAGCAGCTTGGTCGGCGGGGAGCTGTTTTTT. It encodes CASSLVGGELFF. This rearrangement joins TRBV11-2 to TRBJ2-2; D unresolved. Germline V gene lookup returns CDR1 SGHAT and CDR2 FQNNGV. This CDR3 contains 12 residues. V was clipped by 3 bases and J by 7 bases, with 6 bases between them.

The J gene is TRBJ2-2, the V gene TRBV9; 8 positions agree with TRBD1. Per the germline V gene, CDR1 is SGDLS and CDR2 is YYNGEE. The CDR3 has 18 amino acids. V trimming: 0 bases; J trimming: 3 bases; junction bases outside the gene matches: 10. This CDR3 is CASSVGTGFSSDTGELFF. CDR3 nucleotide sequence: TGTGCCAGCAGCGTAGGGACAGGGTTTAGTTCGGACACCGGGGAGCTGTTTTTT.

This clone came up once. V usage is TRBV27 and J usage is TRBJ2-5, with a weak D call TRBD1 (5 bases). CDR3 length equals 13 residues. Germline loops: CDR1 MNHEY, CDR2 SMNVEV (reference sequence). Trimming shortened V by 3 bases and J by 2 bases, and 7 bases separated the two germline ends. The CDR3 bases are TGTGCCAGCAGTTTCGGACAACAAGAGACCCAGTACTTC. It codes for CASSFGQQETQYF.

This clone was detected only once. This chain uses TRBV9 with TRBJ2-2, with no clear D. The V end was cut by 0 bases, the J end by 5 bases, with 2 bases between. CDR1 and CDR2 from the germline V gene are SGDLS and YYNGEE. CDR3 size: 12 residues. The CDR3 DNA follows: TGTGCCAGCAGCGTAGTAACCGGGGAGCTGTTTTTT. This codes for CASSVVTGELFF.

The CDR3 spells CASSLQARGDEQFF. In DNA form, the CDR3 reads TGTGCCAGCAGCTTGCAGGCCAGGGGGGATGAGCAGTTCTTC. The gene calls are TRBV5-5 and TRBJ2-1, with D maybe TRBD1 (7 bases). Trimming left V 1 base short and J 8 bases short, with 13 bases between. Germline CDR1 is SGHKS and CDR2 is YYEKEE (reference sequence). This CDR3 has 14 residues.

CDR3 region: CASSPERPVLQMDTIYF. The CDR3 DNA reads as TGTGCCAGCAGCCCCGAAAGGCCTGTGCTACAGATGGACACCATATATTTT. The rearrangement joins TRBV7-8 to TRBJ1-3; no definite D call. CDR1 SGHVS and CDR2 FQNEAQ come from the germline V gene. The CDR3 is made up of 17 amino acids. Trimming took 5 bases from V and 8 from J, leaving 25 bases between them.

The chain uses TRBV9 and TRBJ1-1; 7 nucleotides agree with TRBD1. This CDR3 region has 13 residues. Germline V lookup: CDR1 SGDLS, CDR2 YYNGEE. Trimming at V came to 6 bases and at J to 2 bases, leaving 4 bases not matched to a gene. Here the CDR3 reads CASTAGGNTEAFF. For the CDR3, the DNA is TGTGCCAGCACGGCAGGGGGAAACACTGAAGCTTTCTTT.

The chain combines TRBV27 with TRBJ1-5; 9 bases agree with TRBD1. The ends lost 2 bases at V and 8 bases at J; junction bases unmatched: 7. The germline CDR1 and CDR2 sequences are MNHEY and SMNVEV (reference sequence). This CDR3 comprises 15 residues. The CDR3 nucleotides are TGTGCCAGCAGTTTAACAGGGGGCGCGGGGGAGCCCCAGCATTTT. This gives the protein CASSLTGGAGEPQHF.

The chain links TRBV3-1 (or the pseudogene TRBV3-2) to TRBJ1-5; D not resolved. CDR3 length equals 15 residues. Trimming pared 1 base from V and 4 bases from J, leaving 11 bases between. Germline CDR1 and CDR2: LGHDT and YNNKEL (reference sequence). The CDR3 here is CASSQGSGNNQPQHF. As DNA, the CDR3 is TGTGCCAGCAGCCAAGGATCGGGTAATAATCAGCCCCAGCATTTT.

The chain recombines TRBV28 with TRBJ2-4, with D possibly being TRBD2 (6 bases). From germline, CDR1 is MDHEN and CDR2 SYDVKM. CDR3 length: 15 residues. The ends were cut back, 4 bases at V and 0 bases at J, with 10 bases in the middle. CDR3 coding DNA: TGTGCCAGCAGTTCTGGGGGACTAGCCAAAAACATTCAGTACTTC. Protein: CASSSGGLAKNIQYF.

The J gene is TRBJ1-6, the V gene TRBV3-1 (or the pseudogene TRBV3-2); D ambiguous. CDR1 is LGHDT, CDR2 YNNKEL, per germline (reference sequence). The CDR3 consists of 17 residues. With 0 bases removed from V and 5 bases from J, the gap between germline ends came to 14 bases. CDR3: CASSQDSPRRNNSPLHF. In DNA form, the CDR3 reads TGTGCCAGCAGCCAAGATAGCCCCAGAAGAAATAATTCACCCCTCCACTTT.

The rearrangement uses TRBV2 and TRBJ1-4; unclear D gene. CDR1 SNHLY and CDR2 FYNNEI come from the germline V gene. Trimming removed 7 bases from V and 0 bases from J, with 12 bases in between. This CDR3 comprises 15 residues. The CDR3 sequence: CASINSPSTNEKLFF. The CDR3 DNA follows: TGTGCCAGCATTAACTCCCCCTCAACTAATGAAAAACTGTTTTTT.